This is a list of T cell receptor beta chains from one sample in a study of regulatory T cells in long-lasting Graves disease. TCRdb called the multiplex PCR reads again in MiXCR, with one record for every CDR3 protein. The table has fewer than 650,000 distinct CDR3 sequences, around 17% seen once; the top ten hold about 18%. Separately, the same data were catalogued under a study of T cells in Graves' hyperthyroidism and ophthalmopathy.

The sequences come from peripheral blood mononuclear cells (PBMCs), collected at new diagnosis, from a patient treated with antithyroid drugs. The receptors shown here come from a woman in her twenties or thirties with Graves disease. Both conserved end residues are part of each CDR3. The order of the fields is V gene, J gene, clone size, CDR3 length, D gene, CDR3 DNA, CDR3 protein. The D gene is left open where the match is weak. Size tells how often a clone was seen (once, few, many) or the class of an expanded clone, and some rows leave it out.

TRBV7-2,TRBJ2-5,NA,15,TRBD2,TGTGCCAGCAGCTCCCGACAGCGGGGCGGGGAGACCCAGTACTTC,CASSSRQRGGETQYF
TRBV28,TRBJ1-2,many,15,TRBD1,TGTGCCAGCAGTGTAACCGGGACAGGCCTCTATGGCTACACCTTC,CASSVTGTGLYGYTF
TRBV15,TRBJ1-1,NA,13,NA,TGTGCCACCAGACCAGTCGGGGTCACTGAAGCTTTCTTT,CATRPVGVTEAFF
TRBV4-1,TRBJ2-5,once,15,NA,TGCGCCAGCAGCCACCCAACGTCCCCTCGGGAGACCCAGTACTTC,CASSHPTSPRETQYF
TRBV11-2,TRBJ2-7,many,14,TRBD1,TGTGCCAGCACCGGGACAGGGGGAACCTACGAGCAGTACTTC,CASTGTGGTYEQYF
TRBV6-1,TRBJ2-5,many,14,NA,TGTGCCAGCAGCCAGCTCCCGGGCGATGAGACCCAGTACTTC,CASSQLPGDETQYF
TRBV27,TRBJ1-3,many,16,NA,TGTGCCAGCAAATCGCTCACTGCTAATACTGGAAACACCATATATTTT,CASKSLTANTGNTIYF
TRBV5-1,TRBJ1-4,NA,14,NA,TGCGCCAGCAGCTTTGGATTAGATAATGAAAAACTGTTTTTT,CASSFGLDNEKLFF
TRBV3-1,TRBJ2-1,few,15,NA,TGTGCCAGCAGCCCCGACGTAAGCTCCTACAATGAGCAGTTCTTC,CASSPDVSSYNEQFF
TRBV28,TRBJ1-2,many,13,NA,TGTGCCAGCAGTCCTCTTGGGGATGACGGCTACACCTTC,CASSPLGDDGYTF
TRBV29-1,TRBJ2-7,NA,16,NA,TGCAGCGTTGAGGAACTTACAGGTTCCTTGGCCTACGAGCAGTACTTC,CSVEELTGSLAYEQYF
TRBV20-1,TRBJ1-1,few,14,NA,TGCAGTGCTAACCCCTGGAGGGCGAACACTGAAGCTTTCTTT,CSANPWRANTEAFF
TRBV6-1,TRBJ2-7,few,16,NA,TGTGCCAGCAGTCAACCTCTGAGGAGGGAACCCTACGAGCAGTACTTC,CASSQPLRREPYEQYF
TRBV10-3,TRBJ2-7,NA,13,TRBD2,TGTGCCATCAGTGACGCTCTAGCGGACGAGCAGTACTTC,CAISDALADEQYF
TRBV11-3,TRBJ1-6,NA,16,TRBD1,TGTGCCAGCAGCCCCGACAGGGGCTACTATAATTCACCCCTCCACTTT,CASSPDRGYYNSPLHF
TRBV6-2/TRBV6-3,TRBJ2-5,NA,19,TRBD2,TGTGCCAGCAGTGACGGACTAGCGGGAGTACGGGGGAGCCAAGAGACCCAGTACTTC,CASSDGLAGVRGSQETQYF
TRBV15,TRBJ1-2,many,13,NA,TGTGCCACCGCCACGGGCTCGGGGTATGGCTACACCTTC,CATATGSGYGYTF
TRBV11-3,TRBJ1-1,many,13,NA,TGTGCCAGCAGCGCCGGGACGGAGACTGAAGCTTTCTTT,CASSAGTETEAFF
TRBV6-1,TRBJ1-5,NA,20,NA,TGTGCCAGCAGTGAAGCGAGGGTCGGGAGATTCGCCCTCGTCAATCAGCCCCAGCATTTT,CASSEARVGRFALVNQPQHF
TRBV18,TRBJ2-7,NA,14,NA,TGTGCCAGCTCACCACCGGGGCCTACGGGGGAGCAGTACTTC,CASSPPGPTGEQYF
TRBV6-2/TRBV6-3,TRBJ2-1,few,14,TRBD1,TGTGCCAGCACCTGGGGACAGGAGTACAATGAGCAGTTCTTC,CASTWGQEYNEQFF
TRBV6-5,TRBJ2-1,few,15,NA,TGTGCCAGCAGTTACACCCGGGGGCGGTTTAATGAGCAGTTCTTC,CASSYTRGRFNEQFF
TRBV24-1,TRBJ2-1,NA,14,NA,TGTGCCACCAGTGATTGGCAACTGCTCAATGAGCAGTTCTTC,CATSDWQLLNEQFF
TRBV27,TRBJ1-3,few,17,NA,TGTGCCAGCAGTACCCTCCCCCCCGGCAGCTCTGGAAACACCATATATTTT,CASSTLPPGSSGNTIYF
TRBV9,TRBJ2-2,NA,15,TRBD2,TGTGCCAGCAGCGAGACTAGCGCTAAAACCGGGGAGCTGTTTTTT,CASSETSAKTGELFF
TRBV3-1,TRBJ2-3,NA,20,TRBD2,TGTGCCAGCAGCCATGCCGGGACTAGCGGGAGGGAAAGTTACACAGATACGCAGTATTTT,CASSHAGTSGRESYTDTQYF
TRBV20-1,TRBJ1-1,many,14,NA,TGCAGTGCTCCTTCGGGACGGATGAACACTGAAGCTTTCTTT,CSAPSGRMNTEAFF
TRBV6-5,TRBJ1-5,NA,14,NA,TGTGCCAGCAGTTACTCGATCAGCAATCAGCCCCAGCATTTT,CASSYSISNQPQHF
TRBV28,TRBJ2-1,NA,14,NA,TGTGCCAGCAGTTTTCGGCGGGACTACAATGAGCAGTTCTTC,CASSFRRDYNEQFF
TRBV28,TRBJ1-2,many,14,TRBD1,TGTGCCAGCAGTTTTCTGGACAGGGAAGGTGGCTACACCTTC,CASSFLDREGGYTF
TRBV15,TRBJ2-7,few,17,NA,TGTGCCACCAGCAGAGATTATTGGGACTCCAGCTCCTACGAGCAGTACTTC,CATSRDYWDSSSYEQYF
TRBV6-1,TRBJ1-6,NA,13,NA,TGTGCCAGCAGGCCAGCGGAGCATTCACCCCTCCACTTT,CASRPAEHSPLHF
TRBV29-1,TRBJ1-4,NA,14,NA,TGCAGCGTGGTCTATGGGCCCACTAATGAAAAACTGTTTTTT,CSVVYGPTNEKLFF
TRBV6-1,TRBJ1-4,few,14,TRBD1,TGTGCCAGCAGCGCCGGGACAGGCCCAAGAAAACTGTTTTTT,CASSAGTGPRKLFF
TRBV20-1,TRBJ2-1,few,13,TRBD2,TGCAGTGCTTCCGGGACTAGTATCAATGAGCAGTTCTTC,CSASGTSINEQFF
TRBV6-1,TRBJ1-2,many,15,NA,TGTGCCAGCACCACTTACCATCAGTTCGGCTATGGCTACACCTTC,CASTTYHQFGYGYTF
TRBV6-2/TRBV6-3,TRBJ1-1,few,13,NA,TGTGCCAGCAGCTACAATCAGGGCGCAGAAGCTTTCTTT,CASSYNQGAEAFF
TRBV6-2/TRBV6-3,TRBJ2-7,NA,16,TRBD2,TGTGCCAGGATGACTAGCGGGGGAGCCCTTTACCACGAGCAGTACTTC,CARMTSGGALYHEQYF
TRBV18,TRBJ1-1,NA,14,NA,TGTGCCAGCTCGACGGCGACTACCGGCGCTGAAGCTTTCTTT,CASSTATTGAEAFF
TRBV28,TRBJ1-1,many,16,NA,TGTGCCAGCAGGATCGAGTCGGGGAAATTGAACACTGAAGCTTTCTTT,CASRIESGKLNTEAFF
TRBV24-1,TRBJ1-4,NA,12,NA,TGTGCCACCAGTGATCCAATCGGAAAACTGTTTTTT,CATSDPIGKLFF
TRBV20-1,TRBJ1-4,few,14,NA,TGCAGTGCCCCGTCTTGGGTTTCGAATGAAAAACTGTTTTTT,CSAPSWVSNEKLFF